Listed below are T cell receptor beta chains from one sample, sequenced in a study of T cell responses to AZD1222 COVID-19 vaccine. Produced via immunoSEQ multiplex PCR; TCRdb's table is partial and in-frame only. The sample has some 150,000 clones; 75% to 95% are singletons. The source material was peripheral blood, sampled on day 0 of MenACWY control vaccination. The receptor set was obtained from an adult in good health. Both conserved end residues are part of each CDR3. The order of the fields is D gene, J gene, clone size, V gene, CDR3 protein, CDR3 DNA. D genes are given only for firm matches. Not every row has a clone size; where given, it reads once, few, many or a size class.

-,TRBJ2-7,-,TRBV19,CASSMDGTSAYEQYF,TGTGCCAGTAGTATGGATGGGACGTCTGCCTACGAGCAGTACTTC
-,TRBJ2-1,-,TRBV4-1,CASSLVGLGDEQFF,TGCGCCAGCAGCCTAGTTGGGCTCGGCGATGAGCAGTTCTTC
TRBD1,TRBJ1-6,-,TRBV5-6,CASSRGQVNSPLHF,TGTGCCAGCAGCCGGGGACAGGTTAATTCACCCCTCCACTTT
-,TRBJ1-5,-,TRBV19,CASSILGSSGGEPQHF,TGTGCCAGTAGTATCTTGGGCTCATCGGGTGGGGAGCCCCAGCATTTT
-,TRBJ1-2,few,TRBV27,CASSLYGQAQGGYTF,TGTGCCAGCAGTTTATATGGCCAGGCCCAGGGTGGCTACACCTTC
-,TRBJ2-1,-,TRBV4-1,CASSQGLQLESEFF,TGCGCCAGCAGCCAAGGCCTTCAATTAGAATCGGAGTTCTTC
TRBD2,TRBJ2-3,-,TRBV19,CASSIGLAVSTDTQYF,TGTGCCAGTAGTATAGGACTAGCGGTGAGCACAGATACGCAGTATTTT
-,TRBJ1-2,once,TRBV4-1,CASSPSTYVRGANYGYTF,TGCGCCAGCAGCCCAAGTACGTATGTCAGGGGCGCAAACTATGGCTACACCTTC
TRBD1,TRBJ1-1,-,TRBV7-9,CASSLDRGWNTEAFF,TGTGCCAGCAGCCTGGACAGGGGGTGGAACACTGAAGCTTTCTTT
-,TRBJ1-5,-,TRBV2,CASRIAEGQPQHF,TGTGCCAGCAGGATCGCGGAGGGGCAGCCCCAGCATTTT
TRBD1,TRBJ2-1,-,TRBV27,CASSSYRTGRGEQLF,TGTGCCAGCAGTTCCTATCGGACAGGGCGTGGAGAGCAGCTCTTC
-,TRBJ1-2,-,TRBV28,CASSLAGPYGYTF,TGTGCCAGCAGTTTAGCAGGGCCCTATGGCTACACCTTC
-,TRBJ1-2,-,TRBV12-3/TRBV12-4,CASSLGQSYGYTF,TGTGCCAGCAGTTTAGGACAGAGCTATGGCTACACCTTC
TRBD2,TRBJ2-1,-,TRBV10-2,CASIGTRRNEQFF,TGCGCCAGCATAGGGACTAGACGCAATGAGCAGTTCTTC
-,TRBJ2-2,-,TRBV6-5,CASSPPSNGELFF,TGTGCCAGCAGTCCCCCGTCCAACGGGGAGCTGTTTTTT
-,TRBJ1-1,-,TRBV29-1,CSVETAGTEAFF,TGCAGCGTTGAGACAGCTGGGACTGAAGCTTTCTTT
-,TRBJ1-5,once,TRBV6-5,CASSPDRFQPQHF,TGTGCCAGCAGTCCCGACAGATTTCAGCCCCAGCATTTT
TRBD1,TRBJ2-7,once,TRBV5-1,CASKPSQGGDEQYF,TGCGCCAGCAAGCCTTCACAGGGGGGTGACGAGCAGTACTTC
-,TRBJ1-1,-,TRBV12-3/TRBV12-4,CASSLRGTEAFF,TGTGCCAGCAGTCTAAGGGGGACTGAAGCTTTCTTT
-,TRBJ1-1,-,TRBV7-8,CASTLGTSNTEAFF,TGTGCCAGCACCCTTGGGACATCAAACACTGAAGCTTTCTTT
-,TRBJ1-1,once,TRBV11-1,CASSPTQGSTEAFF,TGTGCCAGCAGCCCAACGCAGGGAAGCACTGAAGCTTTCTTT
TRBD1,TRBJ2-7,-,TRBV30,CAWNPRVIVGTGALRGYEQYF,TGTGCCTGGAATCCAAGAGTGATTGTGGGGACAGGGGCGCTGAGGGGATACGAGCAGTACTTC
-,TRBJ1-1,-,TRBV30,CAKDRANTEAFF,TGTGCCAAGGACCGGGCCAACACTGAAGCTTTCTTT
-,TRBJ2-3,-,TRBV19,CASSIRAFTDTQYF,TGTGCCAGTAGTATCCGGGCGTTCACAGATACGCAGTATTTT
TRBD2,TRBJ2-3,once,TRBV13,CASTFTSGATDTQYF,TGTGCCAGCACCTTTACTAGCGGAGCCACAGATACGCAGTATTTT
TRBD1,TRBJ2-1,-,TRBV6-6,CASSGGQGAYNEQFF,TGTGCCAGCAGTGGCGGACAGGGGGCTTACAATGAGCAGTTCTTC
-,TRBJ1-1,-,TRBV27,CASSSGLPGATEAFF,TGTGCCAGCAGTTCGGGTTTGCCTGGAGCCACTGAAGCTTTCTTT
TRBD2,TRBJ2-6,-,TRBV4-1,CASSQDGRGAGANVLTF,TGCGCCAGCAGCCAAGATGGGAGGGGCGCCGGGGCCAACGTCCTGACTTTC
-,TRBJ2-7,-,TRBV7-2,CASSLYGEEEQYF,TGTGCCAGCAGCTTGTACGGGGAAGAGGAGCAGTACTTC
-,TRBJ1-2,-,TRBV4-1,CASSGRQVEGYTF,TGCGCCAGCAGCGGTCGACAGGTGGAGGGCTACACCTTC
-,TRBJ1-1,-,TRBV5-1,CASSRMGASNTEAFF,TGCGCCAGCTCCAGAATGGGGGCTTCGAACACTGAAGCTTTCTTT
-,TRBJ1-1,-,TRBV11-3,CASSLDPGSNTEAFF,TGTGCCAGCAGCTTAGACCCGGGCTCGAACACTGAAGCTTTCTTT
-,TRBJ1-2,-,TRBV7-8,CASSHATNYGYTF,TGTGCCAGCAGCCATGCCACTAACTATGGCTACACCTTC
TRBD1,TRBJ1-1,-,TRBV27,CASSGRTGIEAFF,TGTGCCAGCAGTGGGCGGACAGGGATTGAAGCTTTCTTT
-,TRBJ2-5,-,TRBV6-5,CASSYFDSLETQYF,TGTGCCAGCAGTTACTTCGACAGCCTAGAGACCCAGTACTTC
-,TRBJ1-4,-,TRBV6-1,CASSEGRVRSEKLFF,TGTGCCAGCAGTGAAGGAAGGGTAAGGAGTGAAAAACTGTTTTTT
-,TRBJ1-2,-,TRBV5-8,CASSSGTGANYGYTF,TGTGCCAGCAGCTCCGGTACAGGTGCTAACTATGGCTACACCTTC
-,TRBJ2-5,once,TRBV6-1,CASSEAKSHSGETQYF,TGTGCCAGCAGTGAAGCGAAGAGTCATTCGGGGGAGACCCAGTACTTC
-,TRBJ1-3,-,TRBV21-1,CASSITDFTSSGNTIYF,TGTGCCAGCAGCATTACGGACTTCACAAGCTCTGGAAACACCATATATTTT
-,TRBJ1-4,-,TRBV30,CAWSLSVNEKLFF,TGTGCCTGGAGTTTAAGCGTTAATGAAAAACTGTTTTTT
-,TRBJ2-1,-,TRBV11-3,CASSRTGYYNEQFF,TGTGCCAGCAGCAGGACTGGGTACTACAATGAGCAGTTCTTC
-,TRBJ2-3,-,TRBV20-1,CSASHTVSTDTQYF,TGCAGTGCTAGTCACACGGTTAGCACAGATACGCAGTATTTT
-,TRBJ2-4,once,TRBV3-1/TRBV3-2,CASSPPSDLAKNIQYF,TGTGCCAGCAGCCCACCGTCGGACCTAGCCAAAAACATTCAGTACTTC
-,TRBJ2-2,-,TRBV7-3,CASSLIPQGRNTGELFF,TGTGCCAGCAGCCTAATCCCTCAGGGACGGAACACCGGGGAGCTGTTTTTT
TRBD2,TRBJ2-7,-,TRBV6-2/TRBV6-3,CASSDGLAGGDEQYF,TGTGCCAGCAGCGACGGACTAGCGGGGGGGGACGAGCAGTACTTC
TRBD1,TRBJ2-7,-,TRBV6-6,CATGDPGQGRREQYF,TGTGCCACCGGTGACCCTGGACAGGGGAGGCGCGAGCAGTACTTC
-,TRBJ2-7,-,TRBV19,CASSTPGEGQYF,TGTGCCAGTAGTACTCCAGGGGAAGGGCAGTACTTC
-,TRBJ1-5,-,TRBV15,CATSIMARGANQPQHF,TGTGCCACCAGCATCATGGCCCGGGGCGCCAATCAGCCCCAGCATTTT
-,TRBJ1-1,-,TRBV7-9,CASSLVGELGTEAFF,TGTGCCAGCAGCTTAGTCGGGGAGCTAGGAACTGAAGCTTTCTTT
TRBD1,TRBJ2-1,-,TRBV9,CASSVRGQGLSNEQFF,TGTGCCAGCAGCGTAAGGGGACAGGGTTTGTCCAATGAGCAGTTCTTC
-,TRBJ2-6,-,TRBV29-1,CSVEDPTDSGANVLTF,TGCAGCGTTGAAGACCCGACAGACTCTGGGGCCAACGTCCTGACTTTC
-,TRBJ2-3,once,TRBV29-1,CSVVGVPTDTQYF,TGCAGCGTTGTGGGGGTTCCGACAGATACGCAGTATTTT
-,TRBJ2-1,-,TRBV19,CASSYRGVSYNEQFF,TGTGCCAGTAGTTACAGAGGGGTTTCCTACAATGAGCAGTTCTTC
TRBD1,TRBJ1-5,once,TRBV19,CASSILDRGFGNQPQHF,TGTGCCAGTAGTATCCTTGACAGGGGGTTCGGCAATCAGCCCCAGCATTTT
TRBD1,TRBJ1-2,once,TRBV5-6,CASSQGVSGYTF,TGTGCCAGCAGCCAGGGGGTCAGTGGCTACACCTTC
TRBD1,TRBJ1-1,-,TRBV10-3,CAISEVRQGSEAFF,TGTGCCATCAGTGAGGTGAGACAGGGCTCTGAAGCTTTCTTT
-,TRBJ1-2,-,TRBV6-1,CASSESGRSYGYTF,TGTGCCAGCAGTGAATCCGGCAGATCATATGGCTACACCTTC